The present entry profiles one T cell receptor beta chain with its context. Its antigen is currently unknown. This sample is drawn from a study of OX40 agonist ivuxolimab in advanced cancers. Study background: Hepatocellular carcinoma, melanoma, renal cell or head and neck cancer occurred in dose-escalation patients.

Germline V gives CDR1 SGHKS, CDR2 YYEKEE (reference sequence). The CDR3 spans 14 residues. The V gene lost 0 bases and the J gene lost 0 bases, with 6 bases spanning the gap. TCRdb keeps only in-frame clones here, not all; method: immunoSEQ multiplex PCR. The sample has under 85,000 clones, roughly 80% seen once. Study-wide results and limits: Among the least clonally expanded were partial responders at 0.1-3.0 mg/kg. Clonal expansion was seen in CD4+ and CD8+ blood T cells by week 6 at 0.1 to 3.0 mg/kg.

V gene TRBV5-5 combines with J gene TRBJ1-1, with unresolved D. The sequences come from CD4+ or CD8+ T cells sorted from blood, collected in a trial of the OX40 agonist ivuxolimab. This TCR was recovered from an adult with an advanced solid tumor such as melanoma, head and neck, liver or kidney cancer. The CDR3: CASSLAFVNTEAFF. CDR3 bases: TGTGCCAGCAGCTTGGCCTTTGTGAACACTGAAGCTTTCTTT.